Presented here are 14 T cell receptor beta chains from one specimen sequenced in a study of T-cell memory formation after mild COVID-19. TCRdb reprocessed the 5' RACE reads via MiXCR and lists one record per CDR3 protein. The sample shows about 390,000 distinct CDR3 sequences, about a sixth of them seen only once. The specimen sequenced was PBMCs or a T cell subset sorted from them (not recorded which). The receptors originated from a young man who had mild COVID-19 (a few samples of this study predate the infection). Cell type and time point are not known.

J is TRBJ1-1 and V is TRBV27; tentative D call: TRBD1 (5 bases). Between the trimmed V and J ends, which lost 6 bases and 1 base, there was a span of 15 bases. The length of the CDR3 is 15 residues. Per the germline V gene, CDR1 is MNHEY and CDR2 is SMNVEV (reference sequence). The CDR3 here is CASRPFGTGNTEAFF. The CDR3 nucleotides read TGTGCCAGCAGACCTTTCGGGACCGGGAACACTGAAGCTTTCTTT.

The table lists this clonotype with a few counts. J is TRBJ1-5 and V is TRBV7-2, with D possibly matching TRBD1 (5 bases). V was clipped by 3 bases and J by 5 bases, with 14 bases between them. Germline CDR1 and CDR2: SGHTA and FQGNSA. CDR3 size: 15 residues. In DNA, the CDR3 is TGTGCCAGCAGCTTTTGGGGGGTTGGGGATCAGCCCCAGCATTTT. It codes for CASSFWGVGDQPQHF.

The CDR3 nucleotides are TGTGCCAGCAGTTATCGGGCGAATCAGCCCCAGCATTTT. Translating gives CASSYRANQPQHF. The V call is TRBV6-2 or TRBV6-3, the J call TRBJ1-5; D is unclear. Trimming stripped 3 bases from V and 4 bases from J, with 7 bases between. Germline lookup yields CDR1 MNHEY and CDR2 SVGEGT. There are 13 residues in the CDR3.

The chain joins TRBV7-6 to TRBJ2-5, with 9 bases fitting TRBD1. CDR1 and CDR2 from the germline V gene are SGHVS and FNYEAQ. The ends lost 2 bases at V and 5 bases at J; junction bases unmatched: 9. This CDR3 spans 16 amino acids. CDR3 DNA sequence: TGTGCCAGCAGCTTATTTCAAGGACAGGGGACGGAGACCCAGTACTTC. Protein sequence: CASSLFQGQGTETQYF.

The V gene is TRBV6-1, the J gene TRBJ1-1; D not resolved. The V end was cut by 3 bases, the J end by 4 bases, with 12 bases between. The CDR3 has 14 amino acids. The germline V gene has CDR1 MNHNS and CDR2 SASEGT. CDR3 region: CASSDDIWSTEAFF. For the CDR3, the DNA is TGTGCCAGCAGTGACGATATATGGAGCACTGAAGCTTTCTTT.

The V and J genes are TRBV10-3 and TRBJ2-1; D may match TRBD1 or TRBD2 (6 bases each). Germline CDR1 is ENHRY and CDR2 is SYGVKD. The CDR3 spans 11 residues. The germline V and J ends were trimmed by 2 bases and 11 bases, with 7 bases remaining between them. The CDR3 spells CAISEGGQQFF. The CDR3 nucleotides read TGTGCCATCAGTGAGGGGGGGCAGCAGTTCTTC.

This rearrangement joins TRBV28 to TRBJ2-7, with TRBD1 identical over 7 bases. CDR3 length equals 14 residues. The germline V gene encodes CDR1 MDHEN and CDR2 SYDVKM. V trimming: 5 bases; J trimming: 7 bases; junction bases outside the gene matches: 11. This CDR3 is CASSKPGQTWEQYV. The DNA for the CDR3 is TGTGCCAGCAGTAAGCCGGGACAGACGTGGGAGCAGTACGTC.

This clonotype was counted a few times. The V gene is TRBV27, the J gene TRBJ1-1, with TRBD1 identical over 10 bases. V lost 4 bases to trimming and J lost 5 bases; unmatched junction nucleotides: 10. This CDR3 spans 16 amino acids. Germline V gives CDR1 MNHEY, CDR2 SMNVEV (reference sequence). CDR3 region: CASSYTMTGGKTEAFF. The CDR3 nucleotides are TGTGCCAGCAGTTACACGATGACAGGGGGCAAGACTGAAGCTTTCTTT.

This clonotype has more than one count but fewer than ten. Mismatch with germline at one junction end may stem from a read error. V is TRBV4-3 and J is TRBJ2-5; TRBD1 aligns across 7 bases. CDR1 LGHNA and CDR2 YSLEER come from the germline V gene. The CDR3 is made up of 16 amino acids. The CDR3 loop reads CASSEDYYRGQETQYF. Here the CDR3 DNA reads TGCGCCAGCAGCGAAGATTATTACAGGGGCCAAGAGACCCAGTACTTC.

This chain uses TRBV4-2 with TRBJ2-1; a weak D match, TRBD2 (6 bases). V was trimmed by 8 bases and J by 6 bases, leaving 14 bases between them. Germline V gene data show CDR1 as LGHNA and CDR2 as YNFKEQ. CDR3 length: 13 residues. CDR3 in amino acids: CASRMAGPNEQFF. The CDR3 DNA reads as TGTGCCAGCCGGATGGCGGGGCCCAATGAGCAGTTCTTC.

This clonotype was found a few times. The chain couples TRBV7-3 to TRBJ2-7, with TRBD1 matching 8 bases. From germline, CDR1 is SGHTA and CDR2 FQGTGA. The CDR3 extends over 13 amino acids. Trimming at V came to 5 bases and at J to 5 bases, leaving 5 bases not matched to a gene. In DNA form, the CDR3 reads TGTGCCAGCAGCGGGGGGACAGGCCACGAGCAGTACTTC. Protein product: CASSGGTGHEQYF.

The chain couples TRBV24-1 to TRBJ2-1, with D possibly TRBD1 on 5 matching bases. The CDR3 runs to 15 residues. Trimming pared 7 bases from V and 10 bases from J, leaving 22 bases between. Germline lookup yields CDR1 KGHDR and CDR2 SFDVKD. Here the CDR3 DNA reads TGTGCCACCAGCCCCTCGGGCCAGGGAAGCTTGGAGCAGTTCTTC. Its translation: CATSPSGQGSLEQFF.

This clonotype turned up a few times. V and J are TRBV15 and TRBJ1-1; D not certain. Trimming cost V 1 base and J 4 bases, with 19 bases left between them. Germline CDR1 reads LNHNV; CDR2 reads YYDKDF (reference sequence). CDR3 length: 17 residues. As DNA, the CDR3 is TGTGCCACCAGCAGAGTCGGGCGGGAGGCGGGAGCCACTGAAGCTTTCTTT. This translates into CATSRVGREAGATEAFF.

The chain is built from TRBV7-2 and TRBJ1-1; 10 bases are shared with TRBD1. Per germline, CDR1 SGHTA and CDR2 FQGNSA. J lost 5 bases, V lost 5 bases, and 8 bases had no gene match. This CDR3 spans 15 amino acids. The CDR3 DNA sequence: TGTGCCAGCAGCCAACCGACAGGGGGCTCGACTGAAGCTTTCTTT. Translated, it gives CASSQPTGGSTEAFF.